This is a list of T cell receptor beta chains from one sample in a study of read filtering for tumor transcriptome and immune sequencing. MiXCR was run by TCRdb on the reads, yielding one entry per CDR3 protein. The sample lists over 25,000 distinct CDR3 sequences, approximately 15% occurring once. Sequences were obtained from a population of CD138-negative cells sorted from bone marrow. The receptors derive from a donor aged 40 or older with multiple myeloma. CDR3s include the opening cysteine and the closing phenylalanine or tryptophan. The order of the fields is clone size, V gene, J gene, CDR3 protein. Size is omitted from some rows. Given values are once, few, many or a class for expanded clones.

many	TRBV5-1	TRBJ1-5	CASSLGQGVEPQHF
many	TRBV24-1	TRBJ2-2	CATSGARGNTGELFF
many	TRBV11-2	TRBJ2-2	CASSLDRIGELFF
many	TRBV12-3/TRBV12-4	TRBJ2-5	CASSPRTSFGETQYF
many	TRBV7-3	TRBJ2-1	CASSLPKTGISYNEQFF
many	TRBV13	TRBJ1-5	CASSEGPGNQPQHF
many	TRBV6-6	TRBJ2-7	CASSKRDRGDEQYF
few	TRBV6-1	TRBJ1-1	CASSGWRPEAFF
many	TRBV5-4	TRBJ2-6	CASSKDSEGANVLTF
many	TRBV2	TRBJ2-5	CASNPSFIEETQYF
many	TRBV29-1	TRBJ2-3	CSVERGPKYF
few	TRBV5-1	TRBJ2-2	CASSWGTSGRTGELFF
many	TRBV7-8	TRBJ2-5	CASSLAGVGETQYF
many	TRBV6-1	TRBJ2-2	CASSARGALDTGELFF
many	TRBV30	TRBJ1-1	CAWTHQGDTEAFF
many	TRBV6-5	TRBJ1-2	CASSPWRNYGYTF
many	TRBV5-1	TRBJ2-2	CASSDWTSGWNTGELFF
many	TRBV28	TRBJ2-5	CASSLSGIETQYF
many	TRBV20-1	TRBJ1-5	CSAVRDRGYSNQPQHF
many	TRBV3-1	TRBJ2-5	CASSRGGEETQYF
many	TRBV20-1	TRBJ2-1	CSGLGWSSYNEQFF
many	TRBV30	TRBJ2-5	CAWSLAVKETQYF
many	TRBV3-1	.	CASSPSAGAETQYF
many	TRBV28	TRBJ2-3	CASIPEAVRTDTQYF
few	TRBV3-1	TRBJ1-5	CASSHGSGPPDQPQHF
many	TRBV7-9	TRBJ1-2	CASSPMVSTNYGYTF
many	TRBV15	TRBJ2-1	CATSSPNRGGVEQFF
.	TRBV7-9	TRBJ1-4	CASSLDINEKLFF
many	TRBV24-1	TRBJ1-1	CATSDARGASEAFF
.	TRBV29-1	TRBJ1-2	CSVRGGAYGYTF
many	TRBV25-1	TRBJ2-7	CASSEPGGDYEQYF
many	TRBV11-2	TRBJ2-7	CASSFLAGGNYEQYF
many	TRBV7-8	TRBJ2-5	CASSFYRDSPQETQYF
many	TRBV5-1	TRBJ2-2	CASSQRTANTGELFF
many	TRBV3-1	TRBJ2-1	CASSQAFSGSSTYNEQFF
many	TRBV6-5	TRBJ1-2	CASSRQGNYGYTF
many	TRBV12-3/TRBV12-4	TRBJ2-7	CASGRGLQSYEQYF
many	TRBV20-1	TRBJ1-1	CSARDGQKRDYTEAFF
many	TRBV25-1	TRBJ2-5	CASSEWGLSASKDSGETQYF
.	TRBV18	TRBJ1-4	CASSPVEDSSEKLFF
many	TRBV7-9	TRBJ1-5	CASSLDSGPNQPQHF
many	TRBV23-1	TRBJ1-1	CASSRSRPLNTEAFF
many	TRBV6-6	TRBJ1-4	CASSYSGTGGHEKLFF
many	TRBV5-1	TRBJ2-1	CASSISGRAYNEQFF